A selection of T cell receptor beta chains follows, all from one sample in a study of blood T cell repertoires in COVID-19. The repertoire was sequenced with immunoSEQ multiplex PCR; TCRdb's copy has only in-frame clones and lacks some. Of around 260,000 clones in the sample, around 87% are singletons; the top ten hold under 2.5%. The material sequenced was peripheral blood. All receptors come from a woman aged 50 to 60 with acute or convalescent COVID-19. Each CDR3 is given with its conserved first and last residue. The D gene is left open where the match is weak. Size values are once, few and many counts, or a class for expanded clones, and some rows have none.

TRBJ2-7	TRBV18	NA	NA	CASSLQGYEQYF	TGTGCCAGCTCCCTACAGGGATACGAGCAGTACTTC
TRBJ2-1	TRBV4-1	NA	NA	CASSQVGRVSGEQFF	TGCGCCAGCAGCCAAGTTGGTCGGGTTTCGGGGGAGCAGTTCTTC
TRBJ1-1	TRBV5-4	NA	NA	CASSPQGQEAFF	TGTGCCAGCAGCCCACAGGGACAAGAAGCTTTCTTT
TRBJ2-6	TRBV21-1	NA	NA	CASSKGQGELGANVLTF	TGTGCCAGCAGCAAGGGACAGGGGGAACTAGGGGCCAACGTCCTGACTTTC
TRBJ2-5	TRBV5-1	NA	NA	CASSLGPGQEETQYF	TGCGCCAGCAGCTTGGGGCCAGGGCAGGAAGAGACCCAGTACTTC
TRBJ2-1	TRBV7-3	NA	NA	CASSLTGGGISSYNEQFF	TGTGCCAGCAGCTTAACGGGAGGTGGGATTAGCTCCTACAATGAGCAGTTCTTC
TRBJ2-4	TRBV4-3	NA	TRBD1	CASSQRTGVGNIQYF	TGCGCCAGCAGCCAGCGGACAGGGGTCGGGAACATTCAGTACTTC
TRBJ2-4	TRBV19	NA	NA	CASSTHTLIAKNIQYF	TGTGCCAGTAGTACCCACACCTTAATCGCCAAAAACATTCAGTACTTC
TRBJ2-1	TRBV14	NA	NA	CASSQDLANEQFF	TGTGCCAGCAGCCAAGATCTGGCCAATGAGCAGTTCTTC
TRBJ1-3	TRBV28	NA	NA	CASSLRSGSGNTIYF	TGTGCCAGCAGTTTAAGGTCGGGCTCTGGAAACACCATATATTTT
TRBJ1-1	TRBV28	once	NA	CASYSGGRRAAFF	TGTGCCAGCTACTCGGGGGGGCGAAGAGCGGCTTTCTTT
TRBJ1-3	TRBV9	NA	NA	CASSVDYSGNTIYF	TGTGCCAGCAGCGTAGATTACTCTGGAAACACCATATATTTT
TRBJ2-5	TRBV15	NA	TRBD2	CATSRGRSSGSQETQYF	TGTGCCACCAGCAGAGGAAGGTCTAGCGGAAGCCAAGAGACCCAGTACTTC
TRBJ2-2	TRBV3-1/TRBV3-2	NA	NA	CASSRWQTNTGELFF	TGTGCCAGCAGCCGGTGGCAAACGAACACCGGGGAGCTGTTTTTT
TRBJ1-1	TRBV11-3	NA	NA	CASRLSIEGEAFF	TGTGCCAGCAGACTATCGATAGAGGGTGAAGCTTTCTTT
TRBJ2-2	TRBV28	NA	NA	CASFNPLGPGGTGELFF	TGTGCCAGCTTTAATCCTCTCGGCCCCGGGGGCACCGGGGAGCTGTTTTTT
TRBJ1-1	TRBV28	few	NA	CASTSPSENTEAFF	TGTGCCAGCACCTCCCCAAGCGAGAACACTGAAGCTTTCTTT
TRBJ2-5	TRBV28	NA	NA	CASSSPGSETQYF	TGTGCCAGCAGTTCCCCGGGGTCGGAGACCCAGTACTTC
TRBJ2-2	TRBV25-1	NA	NA	CASSWAGINTGELFF	TGTGCCAGCAGTTGGGCAGGGATAAACACCGGGGAGCTGTTTTTT
TRBJ2-1	TRBV30	NA	NA	CAWSSGVHNEQFF	TGTGCCTGGAGTTCGGGGGTTCACAATGAGCAGTTCTTC
TRBJ2-2	TRBV7-3	NA	TRBD1	CASSSRTGDRVTGELFF	TGTGCCAGCAGCTCCCGCACAGGGGACAGAGTCACCGGGGAGCTGTTTTTT
TRBJ2-4	TRBV7-2	NA	TRBD2	CASSRLAGEVIQYF	TGTGCCAGCAGTCGACTAGCGGGAGAGGTCATTCAGTACTTC
TRBJ2-1	TRBV4-2	NA	TRBD2	CASSQAGLAGGAANEQFF	TGTGCCAGCAGCCAAGCAGGACTAGCGGGAGGAGCGGCGAATGAGCAGTTCTTC
TRBJ1-4	TRBV2	NA	NA	CASSRDINEKLFF	TGTGCCAGCAGTCGGGACATCAATGAAAAACTGTTTTTT
TRBJ1-3	TRBV5-1	few	NA	CASSWGEASGNTIYF	TGCGCCAGCAGCTGGGGGGAGGCCTCTGGAAACACCATATATTTT
TRBJ2-7	TRBV2	NA	TRBD1	CASKPGGVRQYF	TGTGCCAGCAAGCCAGGGGGCGTGAGGCAGTACTTC